This T cell receptor (beta chain) came from a study of shared clonotypes between healthy human individuals (dated by TCRdb to the early 2020s). Broadly, across the study: A couple of women and a few men aged 18 to 49 years were included in the cohort. For each donor, CD4 naive and CD4 memory were each given three plates, CD8 naive was given two plates, and CD8 memory was given one plate. The study deeply sequenced blood TCR repertoires of 5 or 6 healthy adults to estimate repertoire size and the extent of clonotype sharing between individuals. Different laboratories and diverse techniques were used to prepare libraries and sequence TCR repertoires, to increase sequencing depth and limit assay-specific biases. Leukapheresis yielded between about 0.94 and 9.5 billion PBMCs per donor. Here is what the overall study found, with its caveats: Because the study included only a small number of donors, the genetic and exposure-history diversity represented was limited. Even with the large sequencing depth, rarefaction of the sorted-subset datasets indicated that sequencing was incomplete. Based on pairwise subsampling, the degree of clonotype sharing among donors was expected to be affected by sequencing depth. Naive subsets generally had larger estimated clonotype richness than memory subsets. When a few donors were compared, the shared fraction of clonotypes was about 5% for naive CD4, around 4% for naive CD8, 2% to 2.5% for memory CD4, and approximately 0.4% for memory CD8. Clonotypes shared by all four sorted-subset donors showed higher generation probabilities than non-shared clonotypes. Sampling was limited to blood, and TCR repertoires in tissue likely differ from TCR repertoires in blood.

CD8 naive samples consisted of CD45RO-negative cells that were positively selected for CCR7, yielding a CD45RA+CCR7+ population without TemRA cells. Donors were healthy HIV-negative adults with no recently reported acute infections or vaccinations. Only Caucasian adults living in Nashville, Tennessee, USA were represented among the donors. Blood was collected by leukapheresis, and PBMCs were isolated by Ficoll-Histopaque density gradient centrifugation and then cryopreserved in liquid nitrogen vapor phase. Analytical flow cytometry was used to check the purity and quantity of each magnetically sorted T cell population. Genomic DNA was isolated from each sorted fraction and quantified by UV absorbance on a Nanodrop 2000c. In its sample, this clone was seen once. Its antigen is still unknown. Per-base qualities were not stored, and no clone one base away is much larger. Using the deep immunoSEQ assay, TCR CDR3 regions were amplified from genomic DNA by multiplex PCR. Extracted genomic DNA from each cell subset was spread evenly across all wells of several immunoSEQ 96-well plates, with each plate serving as a replicate. Each replicate PCR for sorted subsets received 150 to 250 ng genomic DNA, equal to roughly 30,000 T cell genomes. Purified libraries were measured with a Qubit 3.0 fluorometer, size-checked on a Bioanalyzer 2100, and measured again with the KAPA Library Quantification kit. A separate single-read 150-cycle Illumina NextSeq 550 flow cell was used to sequence each immunoSEQ 96-well plate. The source study handled its data this way. Because the immunoSEQ output included only junctional sequences and no quality scores, the filtering could not be the same as the filtering used for full-length reads. Sequences were annotated with PyIR, a Python wrapper for IgBLAST v1.9, using IMGT germline references to assign V/J genes and CDR3. Reads were filtered out if the reads had weak V/J assignments (E-value above 1e-6), no CDR3, stop codons, out-of-frame junctions, or ambiguous translated residues. V3J clonotypes were defined as sequences sharing an identical inferred V gene, J gene, and CDR3 amino acid sequence. To compute the percentage overlap between repertoires, the number of shared unique clonotypes was divided by the size of the smaller repertoire. Three approaches were used to assess repertoire richness: RTK rarefaction, the Chao1 estimator, and Recon v2.1 estimates of unobserved clonotypes. OLGA was used to compute generation probabilities for all TCRbeta clonotypes that the gDNA method yielded from a handful of donors. The clones in this table, taken by TCRdb from immuneACCESS, are in-frame only. Not every clone is retained; where verified, under half of the shortfall comes from an unresolved V gene, and the cause of the rest is unknown. V, J and clone size are taken as reported in that table, and D and trimming were inferred from the DNA itself. This sample lists roughly 570,000 clones; roughly 98% were detected once. 0.25% to 0.35% of the sample rests with the top ten.

This receptor was obtained from a young man in good health. Sequenced input: naive CD8+ T cells sorted from blood. The cell subset or site label for this specimen denotes: CD45RA+CCR7+.

The CDR3 in this case is CASSLGSGTSLSTDTQYF. The DNA reads as follows: TGTGCCAGCAGCTTAGGCTCCGGGACTAGCCTTAGCACAGATACGCAGTATTTT. This sequence uses TRBV11-2 and TRBJ2-3, with 9 central nucleotides matching TRBD2. Compared with germline, V lacks 1 base and J lacks 0 bases; bases without a gene match: 8. The germline V gene yields SGHAT for CDR1 and FQNNGV for CDR2. Including cysteine and phenylalanine, the CDR3 has 18 amino acids. The CDR3 DNA has 54 bases and is translated from base 1.